This T cell receptor beta chain originates from a study of blood T cell repertoires in COVID-19. Data came from immunoSEQ multiplex PCR; TCRdb stores just in-frame clones and leaves some out. The top ten hold 3.5% to 4.5% of the sample, which has about 180,000 clones, about 91% seen once. This CDR3 is 10 amino acids long. Trimming shortened V by 5 bases and J by 6 bases, and 3 bases separated the two germline ends. From germline, CDR1 is SNHLY and CDR2 FYNNEI. Note on this clone: At the DNA level, this CDR3 is encoded by other sequences in the same sample as well.

Sequenced sample: peripheral blood. The V gene is TRBV2, the J gene TRBJ2-3; D is unclear. The source of this sequence is a woman aged 25 to 45 with acute or convalescent COVID-19. DNA for the CDR3: TGTGCCAGCAGTTCGGATACGCAGTATTTT. Encoded protein: CASSSDTQYF.